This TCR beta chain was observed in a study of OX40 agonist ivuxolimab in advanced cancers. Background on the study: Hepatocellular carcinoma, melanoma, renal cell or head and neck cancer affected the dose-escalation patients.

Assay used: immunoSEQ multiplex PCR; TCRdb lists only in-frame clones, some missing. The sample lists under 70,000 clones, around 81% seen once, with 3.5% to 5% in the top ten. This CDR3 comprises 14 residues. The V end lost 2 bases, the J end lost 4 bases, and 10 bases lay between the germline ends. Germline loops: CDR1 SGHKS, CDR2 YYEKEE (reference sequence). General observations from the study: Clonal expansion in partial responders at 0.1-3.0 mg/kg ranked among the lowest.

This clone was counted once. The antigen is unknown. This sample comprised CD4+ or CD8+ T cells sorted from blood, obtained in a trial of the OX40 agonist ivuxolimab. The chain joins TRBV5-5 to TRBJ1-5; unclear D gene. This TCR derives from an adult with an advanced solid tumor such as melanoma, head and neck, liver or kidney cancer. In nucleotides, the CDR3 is TGTGCCAGCAGCTTATGGGCCGAGAATCAGCCCCAGCATTTT. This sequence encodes CASSLWAENQPQHF.